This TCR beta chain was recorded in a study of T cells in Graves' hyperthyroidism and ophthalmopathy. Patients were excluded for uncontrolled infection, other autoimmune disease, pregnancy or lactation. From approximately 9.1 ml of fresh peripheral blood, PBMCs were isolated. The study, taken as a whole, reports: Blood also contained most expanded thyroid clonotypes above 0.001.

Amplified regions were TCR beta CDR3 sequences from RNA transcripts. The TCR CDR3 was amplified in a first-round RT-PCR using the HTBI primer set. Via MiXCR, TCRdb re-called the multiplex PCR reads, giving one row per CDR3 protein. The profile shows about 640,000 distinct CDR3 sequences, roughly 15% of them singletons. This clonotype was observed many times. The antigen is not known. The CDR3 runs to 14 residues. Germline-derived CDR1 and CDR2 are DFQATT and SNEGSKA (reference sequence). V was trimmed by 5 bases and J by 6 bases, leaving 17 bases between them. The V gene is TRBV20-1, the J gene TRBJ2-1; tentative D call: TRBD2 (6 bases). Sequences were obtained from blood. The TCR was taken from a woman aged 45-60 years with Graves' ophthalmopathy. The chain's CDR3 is CSAPPQRAVNEQFF. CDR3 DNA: TGCAGTGCTCCCCCCCAGCGGGCAGTCAATGAGCAGTTCTTC.